This T cell receptor (beta chain) is from a study of blood T cells in healthy people across ages. The study, taken as a whole, reports: Total diversity from one million sequenced T cells was likely underestimated.

Extractions gave at least 5.5 micrograms of total RNA per sample. This clonotype occurred a few times. The antigen remains undetermined. Germline-derived CDR1 and CDR2 are SEHNR and FQNEAQ (reference sequence). V lost 3 bases to trimming and J lost 0 bases, with 4 bases between them. The CDR3 spans 13 residues. Primed by a sample-barcoded 5' primer and a J-beta primer mix, a second PCR proceeded for about 7 to 11 cycles. TCRdb used MiXCR to reprocess the 5' RACE reads, holding one entry per CDR3 protein. The sample consists of almost 550,000 distinct CDR3 sequences, 24% of them appearing once. These same records also appear under a second study, on T cells of mothers and their children. That paper states: The donors comprised six children and their three healthy Caucasian mothers. cDNA synthesis used all extracted RNA, about 1.6 ug per 15 ul.

The chain recombines TRBV7-9 with TRBJ2-3; D is undetermined. The sample consisted of blood. This clonotype was sampled from a boy between 10 and 17 years old in good health. The CDR3 nucleotides are TGTGCCAGCAGCTTCGCGAGCACAGATACGCAGTATTTT. Amino acid sequence: CASSFASTDTQYF.